This passage covers 3 T cell receptor beta chains from one sample sequenced in a study of T cells in tuberculosis. Sorting used thawed, overnight-rested PBMC stained with anti-CD3, a viability dye and GMM-loaded CD1B tetramer. The lipid loaded on the CD1B tetramers was C32 glucose monomycolate from Rhodococcus equi. Repertoires were generated with immunoSEQ multiplex PCR, while TCRdb's copy carries only in-frame clones and drops some. This table holds 80,000 to 100,000 clones, roughly 93% found once. The sequencing input was CD1b-GMM tetramer-negative cells sorted from PBMCs. The receptors stem from an adult woman with latent tuberculosis.

The chain is built from TRBV4-1 and TRBJ1-1; D is ambiguous. The CDR3 runs to 14 residues. Per the germline V gene, CDR1 is MGHRA and CDR2 is YSYEKL. V gave up 4 bases and J gave up 2 bases, with 11 bases separating them. CDR3 DNA sequence: TGCGCCAGCAGCCGAGACCTAGGAAACACTGAAGCTTTCTTT. Translated: CASSRDLGNTEAFF.

This sequence joins TRBV5-1 and TRBJ2-7; possibly TRBD1 for D (6 bases). From germline, CDR1 is SGHRS and CDR2 YFSETQ. Trimming removed 1 base at V and 2 bases at J, with 10 bases between. The CDR3 has 14 amino acids. CDR3 coding DNA: TGCGCCAGCAGCTTGCGGTCAGGGGCCTACGAGCAGTACGTC. This sequence encodes CASSLRSGAYEQYV.

The J gene is TRBJ2-3, the V gene TRBV7-8; TRBD2 matches 13 bases. J gave up 4 bases and V 5 bases, and 6 bases lay outside the gene matches. This CDR3 region has 16 residues. CDR1 and CDR2 (germline): SGHVS, FQNEAQ. The CDR3 protein is CASSPTSGGASDTQYF. The CDR3 bases are TGTGCCAGCAGCCCCACTAGCGGGGGGGCCTCAGATACGCAGTATTTT.